The rows below give T cell receptor beta chains drawn from one sample of a study of molecular identifiers for immune sequencing clone quantification. In TCRdb, the PCR reads were re-called with MiXCR into one record per CDR3 protein. The sample carries hundreds of thousands of distinct CDR3 sequences, about a quarter recorded once. Sequencing was performed on naive CD8+ T cells from blood, with Jurkat cell RNA spiked in. These receptors all stem from a human donor in good health. Some libraries in this study had Jurkat cell RNA spiked in. Both conserved end residues are part of each CDR3. The D gene is left open where the match is weak. Rows give clone size only sometimes, using once, few, many, or a class for an expanded clone.

TRBV20-1,TRBJ2-3,NA,many,TGCAGTGCTAGAGAGCCTCTCCTCCCTGAGGATACGCAGTATTTT,CSAREPLLPEDTQYF
TRBV6-5,TRBJ1-1,NA,many,TGTGCCAGCAGTTATTTTGGAGGCGACACTGAAGCTTTCTTT,CASSYFGGDTEAFF
TRBV5-6,TRBJ1-1,NA,NA,TGTGCCAGCACCGTTCTCCCAGGAGTGAACACTGCAGCCTTCTTT,CASTVLPGVNTAAFF
TRBV27,TRBJ2-2,NA,few,TGTGCCAGCAGCCAATTGACAGAACCCGGGGAGCTGTTTTTT,CASSQLTEPGELFF
TRBV7-9,TRBJ1-1,NA,NA,TGTGCCAGCAGCTTAGTTGGGAAGCAGGGGATCGGAACTGAAGCTTTCTTT,CASSLVGKQGIGTEAFF
TRBV7-9,TRBJ2-1,NA,many,TGTGCCAGCAGCCGACAGGCGGACATTCAGTTCTTC,CASSRQADIQFF
TRBV12-3/TRBV12-4,TRBJ1-6,NA,few,TGTGCCAGCAGTCCCGCCTATAATTCACCCCTCCACTTT,CASSPAYNSPLHF
TRBV20-1,TRBJ2-7,TRBD1,few,TGCAGTGCTGGGGAAAGGGACAGGGTCTACGAGCAGTACTTC,CSAGERDRVYEQYF
TRBV6-1,TRBJ1-5,TRBD1,few,TGTGCCAGCAGTGGTCGGGACAGAACTAATCAGCCCCAGCATTTT,CASSGRDRTNQPQHF
TRBV5-4,TRBJ2-7,NA,many,TGTGCCAGCAGCTCCCACCGGTCCTACGAGCAGTACTTC,CASSSHRSYEQYF
TRBV27,TRBJ2-3,NA,many,TGTGCCAGCAGTTTAAGGGGGTACTCGTACACAGATACGCAGTATTTT,CASSLRGYSYTDTQYF
TRBV7-9,TRBJ1-2,NA,few,TGTGCCAGCAGCCTGGTTCTTGGGGGCTATGGCTACACCTTC,CASSLVLGGYGYTF
TRBV5-4,TRBJ2-5,NA,many,TGTGCCAGCAGCTTTGGTTCTAGCCCAGGATGGTGGGAGACCCAGTACTTC,CASSFGSSPGWWETQYF
TRBV6-5,TRBJ1-1,NA,NA,TGTGCCAGCATGGGGGGGACCACTGAAGCTTTCTTT,CASMGGTTEAFF
TRBV7-9,TRBJ2-3,TRBD1,many,TGTGCCAGCAGCTTCTTCGGACAGGGCCCAGGGCCAGATACGCAGTATTTT,CASSFFGQGPGPDTQYF